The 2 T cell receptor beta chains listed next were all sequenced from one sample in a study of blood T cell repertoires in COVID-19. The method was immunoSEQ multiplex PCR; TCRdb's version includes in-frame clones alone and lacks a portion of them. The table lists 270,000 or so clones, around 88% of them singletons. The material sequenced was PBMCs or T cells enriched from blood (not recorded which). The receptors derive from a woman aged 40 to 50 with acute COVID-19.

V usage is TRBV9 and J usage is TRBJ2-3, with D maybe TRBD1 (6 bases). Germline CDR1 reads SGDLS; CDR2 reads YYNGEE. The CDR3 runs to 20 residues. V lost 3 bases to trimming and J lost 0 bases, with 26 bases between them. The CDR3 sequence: CASSANNREPRVSSTDTQYF. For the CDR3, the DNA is TGTGCCAGCAGCGCAAATAACAGGGAGCCAAGGGTTTCTAGCACAGATACGCAGTATTTT.

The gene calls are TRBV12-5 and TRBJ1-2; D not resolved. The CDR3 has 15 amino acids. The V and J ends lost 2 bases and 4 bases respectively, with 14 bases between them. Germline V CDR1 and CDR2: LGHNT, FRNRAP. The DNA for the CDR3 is TGTGCTAGTGGTTTGCCTTCGGGTTGGGTCTATGGCTACACCTTC. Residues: CASGLPSGWVYGYTF. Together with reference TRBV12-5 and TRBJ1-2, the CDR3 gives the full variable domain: DARVTQTPRHKVTEMGQEVTMRCQPILGHNTVFWYRQTMMQGLELLAYFRNRAPLDDSGMPKDRFSAEMPDATLATLKIQPSEPRDSAVYFCASGLPSGWVYGYTFGSGTRLTVV.